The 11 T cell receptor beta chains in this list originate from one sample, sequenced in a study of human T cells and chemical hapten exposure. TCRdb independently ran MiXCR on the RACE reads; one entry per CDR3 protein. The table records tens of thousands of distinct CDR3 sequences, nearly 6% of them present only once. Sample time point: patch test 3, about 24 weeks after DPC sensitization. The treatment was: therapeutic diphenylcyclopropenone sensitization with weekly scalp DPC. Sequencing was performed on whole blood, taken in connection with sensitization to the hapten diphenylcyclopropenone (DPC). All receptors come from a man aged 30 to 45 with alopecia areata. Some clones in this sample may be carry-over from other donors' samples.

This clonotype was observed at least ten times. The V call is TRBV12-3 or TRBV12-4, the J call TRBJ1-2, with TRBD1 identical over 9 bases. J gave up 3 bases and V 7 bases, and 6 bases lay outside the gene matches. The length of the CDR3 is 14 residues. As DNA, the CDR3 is TGTGCCAGCACCCCAGGACAGGGGTACTATGGCTACACCTTC. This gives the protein CASTPGQGYYGYTF.

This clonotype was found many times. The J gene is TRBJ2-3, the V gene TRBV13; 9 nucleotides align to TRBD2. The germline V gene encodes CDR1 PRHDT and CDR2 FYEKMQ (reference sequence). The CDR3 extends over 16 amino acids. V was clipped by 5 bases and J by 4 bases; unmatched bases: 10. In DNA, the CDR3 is TGTGCCAGCAGCCCCCGGACTAGCGCCCTCGCAGATACGCAGTATTTT. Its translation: CASSPRTSALADTQYF.

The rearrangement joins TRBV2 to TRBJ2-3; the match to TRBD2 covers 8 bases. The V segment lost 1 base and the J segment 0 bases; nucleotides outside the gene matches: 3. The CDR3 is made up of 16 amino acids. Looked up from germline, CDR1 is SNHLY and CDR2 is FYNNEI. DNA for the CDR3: TGTGCCAGCAGTGAAGGACAGCGGGGGAGCACAGATACGCAGTATTTT. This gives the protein CASSEGQRGSTDTQYF.

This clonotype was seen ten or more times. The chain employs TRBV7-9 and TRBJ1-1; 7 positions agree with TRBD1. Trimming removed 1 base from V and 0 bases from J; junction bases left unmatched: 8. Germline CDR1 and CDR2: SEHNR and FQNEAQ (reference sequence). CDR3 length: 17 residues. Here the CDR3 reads CASSLGPNRGMNTEAFF. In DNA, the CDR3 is TGTGCCAGCAGCTTAGGGCCTAACAGGGGAATGAACACTGAAGCTTTCTTT.

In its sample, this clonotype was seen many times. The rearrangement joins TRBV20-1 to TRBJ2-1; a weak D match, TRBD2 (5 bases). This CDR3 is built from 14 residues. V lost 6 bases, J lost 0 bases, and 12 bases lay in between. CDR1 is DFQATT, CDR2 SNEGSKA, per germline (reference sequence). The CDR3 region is CSAWKRSSYNEQFF. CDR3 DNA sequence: TGCAGTGCCTGGAAGCGGAGCTCCTACAATGAGCAGTTCTTC.

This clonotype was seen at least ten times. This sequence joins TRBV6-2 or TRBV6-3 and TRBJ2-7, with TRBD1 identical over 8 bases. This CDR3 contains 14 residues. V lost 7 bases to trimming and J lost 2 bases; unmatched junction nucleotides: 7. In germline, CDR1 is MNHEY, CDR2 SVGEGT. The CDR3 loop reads CASNAQGVAYEQYF. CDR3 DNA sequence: TGTGCCAGCAACGCACAGGGGGTAGCCTACGAGCAGTACTTC.

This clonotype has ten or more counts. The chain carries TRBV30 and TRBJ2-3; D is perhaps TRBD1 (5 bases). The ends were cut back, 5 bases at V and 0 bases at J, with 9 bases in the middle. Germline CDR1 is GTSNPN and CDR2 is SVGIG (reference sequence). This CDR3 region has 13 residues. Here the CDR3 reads CAWETESTDTQYF. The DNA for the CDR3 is TGTGCCTGGGAGACAGAGAGCACAGATACGCAGTATTTT.

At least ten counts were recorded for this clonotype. CDR3 sequence: CASSVGAGELFF. The CDR3 region has the DNA TGTGCCAGCAGCGTGGGTGCCGGGGAGCTGTTTTTT. The J gene is TRBJ2-2, the V gene TRBV12-3 or TRBV12-4; D remains ambiguous. The CDR3 is made up of 12 amino acids. The V gene lost 6 bases and the J gene lost 6 bases, with 8 bases spanning the gap.

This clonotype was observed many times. The CDR3 loop reads CASSSTSGSVGELFF. The CDR3, as DNA: TGTGCCAGCAGCTCGACTAGCGGGAGTGTTGGGGAGCTGTTTTTT. This rearrangement joins TRBV7-8 to TRBJ2-2; 12 bases fit TRBD2. The CDR3 is made up of 15 amino acids. The V gene's germline CDR1 is SGHVS and CDR2 FQNEAQ. V lost 4 bases, J lost 8 bases, and 5 bases stayed unmatched.

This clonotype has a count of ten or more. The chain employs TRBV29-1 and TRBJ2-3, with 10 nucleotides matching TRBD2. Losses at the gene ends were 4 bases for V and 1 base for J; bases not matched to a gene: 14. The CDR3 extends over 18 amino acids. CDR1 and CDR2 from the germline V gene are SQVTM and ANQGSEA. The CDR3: CSVVPTTSGITGTDTQYF. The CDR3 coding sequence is TGCAGCGTTGTTCCCACTACTAGCGGGATCACTGGCACAGATACGCAGTATTTT.

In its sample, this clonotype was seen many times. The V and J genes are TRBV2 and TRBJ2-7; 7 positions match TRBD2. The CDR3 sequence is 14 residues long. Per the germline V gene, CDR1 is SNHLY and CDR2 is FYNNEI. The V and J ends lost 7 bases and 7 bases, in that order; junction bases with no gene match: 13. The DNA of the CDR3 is TGTGCCAGCACTCCGGACCGACGCGGGGGAGAGCAGTACTTC. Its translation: CASTPDRRGGEQYF.